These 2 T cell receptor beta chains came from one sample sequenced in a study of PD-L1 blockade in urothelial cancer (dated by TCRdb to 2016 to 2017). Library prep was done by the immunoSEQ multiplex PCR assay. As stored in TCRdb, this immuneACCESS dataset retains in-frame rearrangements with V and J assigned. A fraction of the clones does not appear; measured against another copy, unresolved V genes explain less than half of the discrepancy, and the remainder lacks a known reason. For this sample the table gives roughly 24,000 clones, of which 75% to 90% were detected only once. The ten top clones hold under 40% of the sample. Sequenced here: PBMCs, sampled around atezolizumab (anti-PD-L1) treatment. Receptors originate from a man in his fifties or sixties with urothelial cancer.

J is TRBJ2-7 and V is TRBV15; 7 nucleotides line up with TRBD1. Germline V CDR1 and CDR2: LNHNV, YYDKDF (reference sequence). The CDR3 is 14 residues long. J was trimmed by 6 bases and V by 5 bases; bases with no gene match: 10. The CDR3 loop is CATSDDREASEQYF. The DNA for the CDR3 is TGTGCCACCAGCGATGACAGGGAAGCCAGCGAGCAGTACTTC.

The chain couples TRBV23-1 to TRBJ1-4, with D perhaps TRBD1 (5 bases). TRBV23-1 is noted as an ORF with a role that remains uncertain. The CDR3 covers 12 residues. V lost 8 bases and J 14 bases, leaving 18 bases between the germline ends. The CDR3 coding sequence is TGCGCCAGCGGCAGAAGGGGTGTCTTCCTGTTTTTT. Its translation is CASGRRGVFLFF.